This passage covers 5 T cell receptor beta chains from one sample sequenced in a study of T cells in Graves' hyperthyroidism and ophthalmopathy. The investigators amplified TCR beta CDR3 regions from RNA transcripts. Researchers ran a first-round RT-PCR on the TCR CDR3 using the HTBI primer set. One entry per CDR3 protein, called by TCRdb with MiXCR from the multiplex PCR reads. Among about 640,000 distinct CDR3 sequences listed, about 15% were seen once. The material sequenced was blood. The receptors were sampled from a woman in her 50s with Graves' ophthalmopathy.

Many counts were recorded for this clonotype. The chain recombines TRBV2 with TRBJ1-5; tentative D call: TRBD1 (5 bases). CDR3 length: 14 residues. V was cut by 4 bases and J by 7 bases, with 14 bases left in between. Germline assignment: CDR1 SNHLY and CDR2 FYNNEI. CDR3 residues: CASSAFQGEQPQHF. For the CDR3, the DNA is TGTGCCAGCAGTGCTTTCCAGGGCGAGCAGCCCCAGCATTTT.

The rearrangement links TRBV3-1 to TRBJ2-1, with D perhaps matching TRBD1 (6 bases). Looked up from germline, CDR1 is LGHDT and CDR2 is YNNKEL (reference sequence). The CDR3 spans 14 residues. Trimming left V 5 bases short and J 7 bases short, with 15 bases between. This chain's CDR3 is CASSSRDITNEQFF. CDR3 nucleotides: TGTGCCAGCAGCTCACGGGACATAACGAATGAGCAGTTCTTC.

This clonotype has just a few counts. The CDR3 spells CASSQGANNQPQHF. Here the CDR3 DNA reads TGCGCCAGCAGCCAAGGGGCAAATAATCAGCCCCAGCATTTT. The chain recombines TRBV4-1 with TRBJ1-5, with no clear D. This CDR3 has 14 amino acids. The germline V gene has CDR1 MGHRA and CDR2 YSYEKL. Trimming removed 1 base at V and 4 bases at J, with 8 bases between.

This clonotype was seen only once. A much bigger clone sits one base away, suggesting this may be a read error. The chain links TRBV29-1 to TRBJ1-2; D unclear. The germline CDR1 and CDR2 sequences are SQVTM and ANQGSEA. The CDR3 totals 13 residues. V lost 8 bases and J lost 2, with 15 bases in between. The CDR3 DNA follows: TGCAGCTCACGGGCGGTGGGAAACTATGGCTACACCTTC. Protein product: CSSRAVGNYGYTF.

This chain uses TRBV19 with TRBJ1-1; 10 nucleotides match TRBD1. V lost 3 bases and J lost 2; bases outside the gene matches: 3. The CDR3 consists of 15 residues. The germline V gene encodes CDR1 LNHDA and CDR2 SQIVND (reference sequence). For the CDR3, the DNA is TGTGCCAGTAGTATCACGACAGGGGGCAACACTGAAGCTTTCTTT. Translation gives CASSITTGGNTEAFF.